A single sample is the source of the 24 T cell receptor beta chains below, sequenced in a study of lymphopenia after photon versus proton radiotherapy. Assay: immunoSEQ multiplex PCR; the TCRdb copy retains only in-frame clones and omits some. The sample contains roughly 65,000 clones, just over 90% of which appear only once. Source: peripheral blood, taken from a patient treated with photon-based radiotherapy. The receptors stem from a woman in her 70s with pancreatic cancer.

This chain joins TRBV9 and TRBJ2-3; D is uncertain. Germline V lookup: CDR1 SGDLS, CDR2 YYNGEE. The CDR3 has 13 amino acids. The ends were cut back, 0 bases at V and 6 bases at J, with 8 bases in the middle. CDR3 region: CASSVAPMDTQYF. Here the CDR3 DNA reads TGTGCCAGCAGCGTAGCTCCGATGGATACGCAGTATTTT.

V and J are TRBV7-9 and TRBJ2-6; D is possibly TRBD2 (5 bases). V was clipped by 1 base and J by 0 bases, with 10 bases between them. Germline CDR1 SEHNR, CDR2 FQNEAQ (reference sequence). This CDR3 is built from 17 residues. This chain's CDR3 is CASSLEGDSSGANVLTF. The CDR3 DNA reads as TGTGCCAGCAGCTTAGAGGGAGATAGCTCTGGGGCCAACGTCCTGACTTTC.

The chain uses TRBV6-1 and TRBJ2-1; D may correspond to TRBD1 or TRBD2 (5 bases each). From germline, CDR1 is MNHNS and CDR2 SASEGT. Trimming removed 4 bases from V and 3 bases from J, with 13 bases in between. This CDR3 comprises 15 residues. As DNA, the CDR3 is TGTGCCAGCAGTGTGCCAGGGAGCCTCTACAATGAGCAGTTCTTC. It codes for CASSVPGSLYNEQFF.

The chain uses TRBV10-3 and TRBJ1-5; no firm D call. Per the germline V gene, CDR1 is ENHRY and CDR2 is SYGVKD. There are 13 residues in the CDR3. The V and J ends lost 6 bases and 5 bases respectively, with 11 bases between them. The CDR3 reads CAIRGGRDQPQHF. The CDR3 DNA sequence: TGTGCCATCAGAGGCGGAAGGGATCAGCCCCAGCATTTT.

CDR3 protein: CASSPEALYEQYF. The CDR3, as DNA: TGTGCCAGCAGCCCTGAGGCCCTCTACGAGCAGTACTTC. The chain employs TRBV7-9 and TRBJ2-7; D not resolved. The CDR3 spans 13 residues. Germline CDR1 SEHNR, CDR2 FQNEAQ (reference sequence). The V gene lost 5 bases and the J gene lost 3 bases, with 11 bases spanning the gap.

This chain links TRBV5-1 with TRBJ2-5; D remains unclear. Germline V CDR1 and CDR2: SGHRS, YFSETQ. Deletions cut 4 bases from V and 5 bases from J, with 15 bases between. The CDR3 has 14 amino acids. Here the CDR3 DNA reads TGCGCCAGCAGCGTGGCTGGGGATTACGAGACCCAGTACTTC. Protein sequence: CASSVAGDYETQYF.

The count of this clone is one. The gene calls are TRBV11-2 and TRBJ2-1; D call uncertain. The V gene lost 5 bases and the J gene lost 3 bases, with 14 bases spanning the gap. CDR3 length: 15 residues. Germline V gene data show CDR1 as SGHAT and CDR2 as FQNNGV. The CDR3, as DNA: TGTGCCAGCAGCCCACCGTACGGAAGCTACAATGAGCAGTTCTTC. Its protein is CASSPPYGSYNEQFF.

This clone appeared once. The chain carries TRBV2 and TRBJ1-4, with D hard to call. The CDR3 is made up of 14 amino acids. V was trimmed by 6 bases and J by 2 bases, leaving 10 bases between them. The V gene's germline CDR1 is SNHLY and CDR2 FYNNEI. For the CDR3, the DNA is TGTGCCAGCAGGGTATCTGCTACTAATGAAAAACTGTTTTTT. It translates to CASRVSATNEKLFF.

The V and J genes are TRBV15 and TRBJ2-7, with 7 bases matching TRBD1. This CDR3 is 14 amino acids long. Germline lookup yields CDR1 LNHNV and CDR2 YYDKDF (reference sequence). The J segment lost 1 base and the V segment lost 0 bases, leaving 0 bases of the junction unmatched. The CDR3 DNA follows: TGTGCCACCAGCAGAGACAGGGGGTCCTACGAGCAGTACTTC. Amino acids: CATSRDRGSYEQYF.

The chain combines TRBV29-1 with TRBJ1-6; 7 bases are shared with TRBD1. Germline V lookup: CDR1 SQVTM, CDR2 ANQGSEA. J gave up 8 bases and V 7 bases, and 11 bases lay outside the gene matches. The CDR3 length is 14 residues. CDR3 bases: TGCAGCGGCCGACAGGGACTAACCGATTCACCCCTCCACTTT. Translated, it gives CSGRQGLTDSPLHF.

In nucleotides, the CDR3 is TGTGCCAGCAGCCGCGAAGTATCCTTCCTCAACTATGGCTACACCTTC. It specifies CASSREVSFLNYGYTF. The chain employs TRBV14 and TRBJ1-2; D is unclear. V was trimmed by 4 bases and J by 2 bases, leaving 17 bases between them. Germline V gene data show CDR1 as SGHDN and CDR2 as FVKESK. This CDR3 comprises 16 residues.

CDR3 bases: TGCGCCAGCAGCCCGAGCACAGATACGCAGTATTTT. It codes for CASSPSTDTQYF. The chain is built from TRBV5-1 and TRBJ2-3; D call uncertain. Deletions cut 4 bases from V and 0 bases from J, with 3 bases between. CDR1 is SGHRS and CDR2 is YFSETQ in the germline V gene. This CDR3 has 12 residues.

The rearrangement uses TRBV5-1 and TRBJ1-2, with D hard to call. From germline, CDR1 is SGHRS and CDR2 YFSETQ. V was pared by 2 bases and J by 5 bases, with 16 bases between. This CDR3 comprises 15 residues. The CDR3: CASSLFIIGPYGYTF. Written as DNA, the CDR3 is TGCGCCAGCAGCTTATTCATCATTGGACCATATGGCTACACCTTC.

The rearrangement links TRBV11-1 to TRBJ2-3; 12 nucleotides align to TRBD1. CDR3 length: 17 amino acids. With 3 bases clipped from V and 3 bases from J, the junction kept 7 bases outside the gene matches. Germline values: CDR1 SGHAT, CDR2 FQDESV (reference sequence). The CDR3 nucleotides read TGTGCCAGCAGCTTCGCCTGGGACAGGGGGCAGACAGATACGCAGTATTTT. Encoded protein: CASSFAWDRGQTDTQYF.

This clone was observed a single time. V and J are TRBV28 and TRBJ2-3; D remains unclear. V lost 3 bases and J lost 6, with 4 bases in between. This CDR3 is 11 amino acids long. From germline, CDR1 is MDHEN and CDR2 SYDVKM. The CDR3: CASSLRDTQYF. The CDR3 coding sequence is TGTGCCAGCAGTTTGCGGGATACGCAGTATTTT. Complete variable domain (other parts from reference TRBV28 and TRBJ2-3): DVKVTQSSRYLVKRTGEKVFLECVQDMDHENMFWYRQDPGLGLRLIYFSYDVKMKEKGDIPEGYSVSREKKERFSLILESASTNQTSMYLCASSLRDTQYFGPGTRLTVL.

The chain is built from TRBV6-1 and TRBJ2-7, with 10 bases identical to TRBD1. The CDR3 runs 15 residues. The germline V gene encodes CDR1 MNHNS and CDR2 SASEGT. V was clipped by 1 base and J by 5 bases; unmatched bases: 5. The CDR3 here is CASSEVGTGANEQYF. CDR3 nucleotide sequence: TGTGCCAGCAGTGAAGTCGGGACAGGGGCCAACGAGCAGTACTTC.

The rearrangement joins TRBV4-3 to TRBJ2-1; perhaps TRBD1 as D (6 bases). Trimming removed 1 base at V and 9 bases at J, with 10 bases between. The CDR3 is 13 residues long. The germline CDR1 and CDR2 sequences are LGHNA and YSLEER. CDR3 nucleotides: TGCGCCAGCAGCCAAGCGCAGGACAGTGAGCAGTTCTTC. The encoded protein is CASSQAQDSEQFF.

The V gene is TRBV18, the J gene TRBJ2-7; TRBD2 agrees at 11 bases. CDR1 and CDR2 from the germline V gene are KGHSH and LQKENI. Germline trimming cut 5 bases from V and 5 bases from J; bases unmatched to any gene: 5. This CDR3 is 14 amino acids long. DNA of the CDR3: TGTGCCAGCTCATTAGCGGGAGGGCCGCACGAGCAGTACTTC. Translation gives CASSLAGGPHEQYF.

This chain links TRBV18 with TRBJ2-7; 7 nucleotides line up with TRBD2. Germline CDR1 reads KGHSH; CDR2 reads LQKENI. Trimming took 3 bases from V and 3 from J; bases not matched to a gene: 5. The CDR3 sequence is 14 residues long. This CDR3 is CASSPTSSLYEQYF. For the CDR3, the DNA is TGTGCCAGCTCACCGACTAGCTCTCTCTACGAGCAGTACTTC.

The chain couples TRBV29-1 to TRBJ1-1; 7 positions match TRBD1. After removal of 7 bases from V and 0 bases from J, the junction contained 5 bases not matched to a gene. Per germline, CDR1 SQVTM and CDR2 ANQGSEA. This CDR3 is 13 amino acids long. The CDR3 sequence is CSERQGLNTEAFF. CDR3 nucleotide sequence: TGCAGCGAGCGACAGGGTCTGAACACTGAAGCTTTCTTT.

The rearrangement links TRBV9 to TRBJ2-1, with TRBD2 as a possible D gene (6 bases). V lost 2 bases to trimming and J lost 0 bases, with 12 bases between them. CDR1 is SGDLS, CDR2 YYNGEE, per germline. The CDR3 runs to 16 residues. This chain's CDR3 is CASSVLSGGSYNEQFF. The CDR3 DNA reads TGTGCCAGCAGCGTTCTTAGCGGAGGCTCCTACAATGAGCAGTTCTTC.

The V call is TRBV5-1, the J call TRBJ2-3; 11 bases agree with TRBD2. The germline V gene encodes CDR1 SGHRS and CDR2 YFSETQ. CDR3 length: 18 residues. The V gene end was trimmed by 2 bases and the J gene end by 1 base; junction bases not matched to a gene: 9. CDR3 in DNA: TGCGCCAGCAGCTTCGAAACTAGCGGGAGTGGGGGCACAGATACGCAGTATTTT. This encodes CASSFETSGSGGTDTQYF.

This chain uses TRBV6-1 with TRBJ2-2, with D possibly matching TRBD1 (6 bases). The CDR3 covers 14 residues. Trimming left V 6 bases short and J 0 bases short, with 8 bases between. The germline V gene encodes CDR1 MNHNS and CDR2 SASEGT. Here the CDR3 DNA reads TGTGCCAGCAGGGGGACACCGAACACCGGGGAGCTGTTTTTT. The encoded protein is CASRGTPNTGELFF.

J is TRBJ1-1 and V is TRBV23-1; D unclear. TRBV23-1 is known as an ORF, though its function is uncertain. CDR3 length equals 15 residues. Trimming removed 1 base from V and 4 bases from J, with 13 bases in between. Here the CDR3 DNA reads TGCGCCAGCAGTCAATTTTTCCCTCGGGGCACTGAAGCTTTCTTT. Translating it yields CASSQFFPRGTEAFF.